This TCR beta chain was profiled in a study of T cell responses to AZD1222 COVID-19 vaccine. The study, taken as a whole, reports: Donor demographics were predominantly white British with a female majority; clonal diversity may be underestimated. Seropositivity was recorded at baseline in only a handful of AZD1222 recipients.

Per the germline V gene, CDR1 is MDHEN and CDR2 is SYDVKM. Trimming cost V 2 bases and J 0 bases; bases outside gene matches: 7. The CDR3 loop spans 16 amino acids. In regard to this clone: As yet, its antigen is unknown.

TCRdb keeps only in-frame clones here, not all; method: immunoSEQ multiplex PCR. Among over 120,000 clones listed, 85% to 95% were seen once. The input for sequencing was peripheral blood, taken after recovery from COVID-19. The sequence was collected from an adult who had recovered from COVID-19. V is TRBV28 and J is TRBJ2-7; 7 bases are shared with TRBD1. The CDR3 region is CASSLHLTGNSYEQYF. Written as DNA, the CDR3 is TGTGCCAGCAGTTTACATCTGACAGGGAACTCCTACGAGCAGTACTTC.